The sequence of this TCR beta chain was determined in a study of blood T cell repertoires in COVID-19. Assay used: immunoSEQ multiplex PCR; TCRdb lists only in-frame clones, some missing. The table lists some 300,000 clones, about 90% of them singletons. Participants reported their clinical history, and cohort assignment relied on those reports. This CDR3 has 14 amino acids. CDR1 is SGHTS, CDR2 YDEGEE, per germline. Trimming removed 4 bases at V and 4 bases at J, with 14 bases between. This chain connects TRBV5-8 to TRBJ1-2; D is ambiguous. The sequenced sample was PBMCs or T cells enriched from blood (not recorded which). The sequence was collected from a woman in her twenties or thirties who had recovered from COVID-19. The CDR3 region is CASSPDSSRYGYTF. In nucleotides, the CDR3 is TGTGCCAGCAGCCCGGATTCTAGCCGCTATGGCTACACCTTC. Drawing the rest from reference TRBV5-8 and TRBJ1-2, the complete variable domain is EAGVTQSPTHLIKTRGQQATLRCSPISGHTSVYWYQQALGLGLQFLLWYDEGEERNRGNFPPRFSGRQFPNYSSELNVNALELEDSALYLCASSPDSSRYGYTFGSGTRLTVV.